This T cell receptor beta chain was captured by sequencing in a study of cytomegalovirus exposure and HLA in healthy donors. This PCR relied on a set of 60 Vbeta primers and 13 Jbeta primers. Clones were read by immunoSEQ multiplex PCR, and TCRdb kept only the in-frame ones, dropping some. Of around 64,000 clones listed, roughly four fifths are singletons. In germline, CDR1 is GTSNPN, CDR2 SVGIG (reference sequence). The V end was cut by 3 bases, the J end by 8 bases, with 10 bases between. The CDR3 extends over 11 amino acids. The clonotype was recovered from a woman aged 25 to 39 in good health and CMV-seropositive. The specimen was PBMCs. The rearrangement links TRBV30 to TRBJ1-2, with D unresolved. CDR3 DNA sequence: TGTGCCTGGAGGGAGGTCGGAGGCTACACCTTC. Protein product: CAWREVGGYTF. Combining the CDR3 with reference TRBV30 and TRBJ1-2 gives the whole variable domain SQTIHQWPATLVQPVGSPLSLECTVEGTSNPNLYWYRQAAGRGLQLLFYSVGIGQISSEVPQNLSASRPQDRQFILSSKKLLLSDSGFYLCAWREVGGYTFGSGTRLTVV.